What follows are 10 T cell receptor beta chains derived from one specimen sequenced in a study of T cells expressing NK-cell markers. Using the 5' RACE reads, TCRdb records one entry per CDR3 protein without DNA. The data include approximately 380,000 distinct CDR3 sequences; the top ten clones carry roughly 5.5%. The source material was blood T cells: a sorted CD56 or NKG2C T cell subset, CD4+ or CD8+ T cells, or bulk PBMC T cells (not recorded which). Receptor source: a man aged 18-70 years in good health.

The V gene is TRBV12-3 or TRBV12-4, the J gene TRBJ2-5; TCRdb's D call, TRBD1, is unchecked because there is no DNA. This CDR3 contains 15 residues. CDR3 sequence reads: CASSPRQGAKETQYF.

This chain uses TRBV10-3 with TRBJ2-3. Looked up from germline, CDR1 is ENHRY and CDR2 is SYGVKD. CDR3 length: 13 residues. The CDR3 is CAISDSATDTQYF.

This chain joins TRBV20-1 and TRBJ1-1; lacking DNA, the TRBD1 call made by TCRdb goes unchecked. The CDR3 runs 13 residues. The germline CDR1 and CDR2 sequences are DFQATT and SNEGSKA (reference sequence). The CDR3 here is CSAREDAGSEAFF.

V is TRBV7-3 and J is TRBJ2-3; checking the TCRdb D call of TRBD1 is not possible without DNA. Germline CDR1 and CDR2: SGHTA and FQGTGA. This CDR3 spans 16 amino acids. The CDR3 region is CASSHSPSGNPDTQYF.

The J gene is TRBJ2-1, the V gene TRBV11-2; the TRBD1 assignment by TCRdb is unverifiable without DNA. Germline CDR1 is SGHAT and CDR2 is FQNNGV. The CDR3 is made up of 15 amino acids. The CDR3 reads CASSLSRGNYNEQFF.

The chain carries TRBV7-9 and TRBJ2-7; as DNA is missing, the TRBD2 call by TCRdb cannot be tested. The length of the CDR3 is 16 residues. Germline V gene sequence: CDR1 SEHNR, CDR2 FQNEAQ (reference sequence). CDR3 sequence reads: CASSLKSAGGPYEQYF.

This chain connects TRBV27 to TRBJ1-2; the D gene TCRdb calls, TRBD1, cannot be checked with no DNA. Germline V gene data show CDR1 as MNHEY and CDR2 as SMNVEV (reference sequence). This CDR3 comprises 15 residues. CDR3 region: CASSSLRTVPYGYTF.

This chain's CDR3 is CASSYKTGLVVESFF. This sequence joins TRBV6-5 and TRBJ1-1; TCRdb indicates TRBD1, and absent DNA this call remains unverified. The CDR3 runs to 15 residues. The germline V gene has CDR1 MNHEY and CDR2 SVGAGI.

The rearrangement links TRBV7-2 to TRBJ2-1; TCRdb lists TRBD2, though no DNA is available to test this call. The germline CDR1 and CDR2 sequences are SGHTA and FQGNSA. The CDR3 contains 18 residues. CDR3: CASSLARRLAGGYNEQFF.

The J gene is TRBJ2-3, the V gene TRBV7-2; the D call of TRBD1 rests on TCRdb alone, since no DNA is present to check it. Germline V gives CDR1 SGHTA, CDR2 FQGNSA. The CDR3 contains 16 residues. The CDR3 is CASRPRSWGSTDTQYF.